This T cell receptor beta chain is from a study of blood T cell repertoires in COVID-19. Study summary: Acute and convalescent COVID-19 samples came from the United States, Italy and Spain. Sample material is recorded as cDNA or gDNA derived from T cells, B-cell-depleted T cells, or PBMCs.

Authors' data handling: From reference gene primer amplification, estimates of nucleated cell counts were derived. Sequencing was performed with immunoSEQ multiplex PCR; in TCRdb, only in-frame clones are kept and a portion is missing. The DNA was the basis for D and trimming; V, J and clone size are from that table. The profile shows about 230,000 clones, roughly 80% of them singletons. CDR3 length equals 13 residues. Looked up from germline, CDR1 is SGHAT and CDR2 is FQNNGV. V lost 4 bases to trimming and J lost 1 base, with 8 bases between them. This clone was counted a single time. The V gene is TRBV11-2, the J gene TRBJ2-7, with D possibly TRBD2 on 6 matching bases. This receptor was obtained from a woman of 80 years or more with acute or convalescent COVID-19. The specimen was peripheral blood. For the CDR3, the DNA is TGTGCCAGCAGCTGGGGACTTTCCTACGAGCAGTACTTC. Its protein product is CASSWGLSYEQYF. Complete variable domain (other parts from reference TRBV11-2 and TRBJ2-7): EAGVAQSPRYKIIEKRQSVAFWCNPISGHATLYWYQQILGQGPKLLIQFQNNGVVDDSQLPKDRFSAERLKGVDSTLKIQPAKLEDSAVYLCASSWGLSYEQYFGPGTRLTVT.